The T cell receptor beta chain under discussion was sequenced for a study of PD-L1 blockade in urothelial cancer. Repertoires were generated with immunoSEQ multiplex PCR, while TCRdb's copy carries only in-frame clones and drops some. The top ten hold under 6% of the sample, which has about 70,000 clones, under 90% seen once. The time point was: pretreatment peripheral blood. The CDR3 runs 15 residues. Trimming pared 6 bases from V and 5 bases from J, leaving 17 bases between. Germline CDR1 reads LGHNT; CDR2 reads FRNRAP. The sequence was collected from a man aged 70 or older with urothelial cancer. The sample in question was PBMCs, obtained around atezolizumab (anti-PD-L1) treatment. The genes are TRBV12-5 and TRBJ2-1, with D possibly being TRBD1 (6 bases). CDR3 DNA sequence: TGTGCTAGTGGGATTCCCCGGGACAAGGACAATGAGCAGTTCTTC. Its protein is CASGIPRDKDNEQFF.